The clone carrying this T cell receptor beta chain was seen a handful of times. Antigen specificity is unknown. This entry belongs to a study of CD8 T cells in ankylosing spondylitis. Whole-study results and caveats: Peripheral blood samples showed relatively rare disease-linked clones, and these clones were CD8+. Researchers reportedly found disease-linked clones significantly enriched in matched ankylosing spondylitis synovial fluid.

V lost 6 bases and J lost 2, with 23 bases in between. The CDR3 extends over 18 amino acids. Quantitative 5'-RACE was performed with molecular barcodes, and it yielded the TCR beta libraries. Each CDR3 protein gets one entry after TCRdb re-called the 5' RACE reads with MiXCR. The table includes 250,000 or so distinct CDR3 sequences, under 20% detected once. This receptor was identified in a male donor with ankylosing spondylitis or in good health (not recorded which). The genes are TRBV12-3 or TRBV12-4 and TRBJ2-1; no definite D call. Specimen: blood, either unsorted or a sorted T cell fraction (not recorded which). This CDR3 reads CASRANLDPFRTYNEQFF. The CDR3 nucleotides are TGTGCCAGCAGGGCAAACCTGGACCCGTTCAGAACCTACAATGAGCAGTTCTTC.